This T cell receptor beta chain was captured in a study of spatial heterogeneity in lung cancer. Study results and limitations: For expanded intratumoral alpha and beta TCRs, counts tracked tumor mutation counts.

As to this clonotype: The antigen remains unidentified.

From the 5' RACE reads, TCRdb called clonotypes with MiXCR, one entry per CDR3 protein. The table records around 13,000 distinct CDR3 sequences, around 6.1% of them present only once. Time point in this sample: sample taken at primary tumor resection. The CDR3 is 14 residues long. Per germline, CDR1 SGDLS and CDR2 YYNGEE. Trimming shortened V by 2 bases and J by 1 base, and 6 bases separated the two germline ends. This sequence joins TRBV9 and TRBJ2-2; D is unclear. The sequence derives from a female donor with early-stage non-small cell lung cancer. The starting material was lung tumor tissue, obtained at surgery. The CDR3 protein is CASSVVQNTGELFF. CDR3 DNA: TGTGCCAGCAGCGTGGTGCAGAACACCGGGGAGCTGTTTTTT. Full variable domain (outside the CDR3, taken from reference TRBV9 and TRBJ2-2): DSGVTQTPKHLITATGQRVTLRCSPRSGDLSVYWYQQSLDQGLQFLIQYYNGEERAKGNILERFSAQQFPDLHSELNLSSLELGDSALYFCASSVVQNTGELFFGEGSRLTVL.